A selection of T cell receptor beta chains follows, all from one sample in a study of blood T cell repertoires in COVID-19. Clones were read by immunoSEQ multiplex PCR, and TCRdb kept only the in-frame ones, dropping some. Of roughly 300,000 clones listed, 80% to 90% are singletons. The sample was PBMCs or T cells enriched from blood (not recorded which). The receptors come from a woman aged 18-29 years who had recovered from COVID-19. Each CDR3 is given without its conserved first and last residue. Fields, in order: J gene, CDR3 length, V gene, CDR3 protein.

J: TRBJ2-3
length: 14
V: TRBV9
CDR3: ASSVATRELGDTQY

J: TRBJ2-2
length: 12
V: TRBV18
CDR3: ASSWTSPTGELF

J: TRBJ1-4
length: 16
V: TRBV7-9
CDR3: ASSSPVNRGLTNEKLF

J: TRBJ1-1
length: 12
V: TRBV3-1/TRBV3-2
CDR3: ASSLRGRDSEAF

J: TRBJ2-2
length: 13
V: TRBV4-1
CDR3: ASSQTGANTGELF

J: TRBJ2-3
length: 12
V: TRBV24-1
CDR3: ATSGGVSTDTQY

J: TRBJ2-5
length: 10
V: TRBV3-1/TRBV3-2
CDR3: ASRGLQETQY

J: TRBJ2-1
length: 17
V: TRBV10-2
CDR3: ASRFSWLAGAAGYNEQF

J: TRBJ1-1
length: 11
V: TRBV5-4
CDR3: ASSQDRGGIAF

J: TRBJ2-5
length: 11
V: TRBV7-3
CDR3: ASSFSSKETQY

J: TRBJ2-1
length: 10
V: TRBV30
CDR3: AWSEREKEQF

J: TRBJ2-1
length: 12
V: TRBV5-1
CDR3: ASSLTTPTNEQF

J: TRBJ1-1
length: 10
V: TRBV5-4
CDR3: ASSTGQTEAF

J: TRBJ1-5
length: 11
V: TRBV2
CDR3: ASSLQGNQPQH

J: TRBJ1-3
length: 13
V: TRBV5-4
CDR3: ASSLGSGVGNTIY

J: TRBJ1-2
length: 13
V: TRBV5-1
CDR3: ASSLGLVADYGYT

J: TRBJ1-5
length: 13
V: TRBV6-6
CDR3: ASRIPGQGNQPQH

J: TRBJ2-5
length: 12
V: TRBV13
CDR3: ASSLDQGLGTQY

J: TRBJ1-4
length: 13
V: TRBV3-1/TRBV3-2
CDR3: ASSPQQGGSEKLF

J: TRBJ2-7
length: 14
V: TRBV4-1
CDR3: ASSHVDLGFSYEQY

J: TRBJ1-1
length: 11
V: TRBV30
CDR3: AWSPGVNTEAF

J: TRBJ1-6
length: 13
V: TRBV27
CDR3: ASSSQGAISSPLH

J: TRBJ2-1
length: 15
V: TRBV24-1
CDR3: ATSSSAGGSIYAEQF

J: TRBJ2-3
length: 13
V: TRBV6-5
CDR3: ASSYLAGVTDTQY

J: TRBJ2-1
length: 10
V: TRBV12-3/TRBV12-4
CDR3: ASTSGYNEQF

J: TRBJ1-2
length: 16
V: TRBV10-3
CDR3: AISESAYRDRRDLDYT

J: TRBJ2-7
length: 10
V: TRBV28
CDR3: ASSQQPGEQY

J: TRBJ2-3
length: 14
V: TRBV6-5
CDR3: ASSSLSGGSTDTQY

J: TRBJ1-2
length: 16
V: TRBV3-1/TRBV3-2
CDR3: ASSQDPRQARRVYGYT

J: TRBJ2-3
length: 11
V: TRBV24-1
CDR3: ATSEHRGDTQY

J: TRBJ2-1
length: 13
V: TRBV11-2
CDR3: ASSLWTGSHNEQF

J: TRBJ1-2
length: 9
V: TRBV28
CDR3: ACGQKAGYT

J: TRBJ1-2
length: 12
V: TRBV28
CDR3: ASSPEGTYYGYT

J: TRBJ1-2
length: 16
V: TRBV28
CDR3: ASSLITAGDPQWYGYT

J: TRBJ1-3
length: 13
V: TRBV4-1
CDR3: ASSQMGLRGNTIY

J: TRBJ2-5
length: 14
V: TRBV27
CDR3: ASSRTGTGGEETQY

J: TRBJ1-2
length: 11
V: TRBV12-3/TRBV12-4
CDR3: ASSIQGAAGYT

J: TRBJ1-5
length: 15
V: TRBV7-2
CDR3: ASSLRGGAYSNQPQH

J: TRBJ1-3
length: 13
V: TRBV19
CDR3: ASSISGSSGNTIY

J: TRBJ2-1
length: 13
V: TRBV9
CDR3: ASSPEGRDYNEQF

J: TRBJ1-4
length: 12
V: TRBV15
CDR3: ATSNGQGNEKLF

J: TRBJ2-7
length: 13
V: TRBV3-1/TRBV3-2
CDR3: ASSQGGTGYNEQY